One T cell receptor (beta chain) is described in this entry. The target antigen is unknown. This specimen comes from a study of identical twins. Broader study findings: Potential partial confounding of zero-insertion analyses by invariant MAIT and iNKT cells was noted. Researchers reported excess low generation probability among twin-shared out-of-frame alpha sequences.

V dropped 3 bases and J dropped 1 base, with 9 bases sitting between them. The CDR3 sequence is 14 residues long. CDR1 and CDR2 (germline): MRHNA, SNTAGT. Carrying unique molecular identifiers, the cDNA also gained a universal primer site through template switching. A single record per CDR3 protein comes from TCRdb applying MiXCR to the 5' RACE reads. Of under 250,000 distinct CDR3 sequences listed, roughly 7.5% were seen once; the top ten hold about 5.6%. The sample was also reused in another study, on yellow fever vaccine responses in identical twins.

V is TRBV6-4 and J is TRBJ1-1; maybe TRBD1 (5 bases). The TCR comes from a woman younger than 35 in good health. Sequences were obtained from CD8+ T cells sorted from blood. CDR3 loop: CASSETASNTEAFF. CDR3 DNA sequence: TGTGCCAGCAGTGAGACAGCTTCGAACACTGAAGCTTTCTTT.